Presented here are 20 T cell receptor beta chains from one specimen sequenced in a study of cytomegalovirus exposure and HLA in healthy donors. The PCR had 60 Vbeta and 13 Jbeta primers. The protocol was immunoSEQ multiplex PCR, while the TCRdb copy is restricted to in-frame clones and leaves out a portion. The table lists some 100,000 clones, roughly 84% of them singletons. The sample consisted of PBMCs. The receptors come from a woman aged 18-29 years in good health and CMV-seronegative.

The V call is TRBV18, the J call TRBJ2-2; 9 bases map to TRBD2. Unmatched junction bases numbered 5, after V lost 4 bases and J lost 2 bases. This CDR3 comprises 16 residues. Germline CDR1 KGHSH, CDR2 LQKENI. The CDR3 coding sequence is TGTGCCAGCTCACTTCGACTAGCGGACAACACCGGGGAGCTGTTTTTT. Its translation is CASSLRLADNTGELFF.

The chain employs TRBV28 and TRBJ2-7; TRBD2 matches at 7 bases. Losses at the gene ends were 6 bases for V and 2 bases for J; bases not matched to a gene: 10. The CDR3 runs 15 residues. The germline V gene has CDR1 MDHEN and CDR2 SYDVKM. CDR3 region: CASSTGAGTTYEQYF. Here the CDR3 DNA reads TGTGCCAGCAGCACTGGGGCAGGGACTACCTACGAGCAGTACTTC.

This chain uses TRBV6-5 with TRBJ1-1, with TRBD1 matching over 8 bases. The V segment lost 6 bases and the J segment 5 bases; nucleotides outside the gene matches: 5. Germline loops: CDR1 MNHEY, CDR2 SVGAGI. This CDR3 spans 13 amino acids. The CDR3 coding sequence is TGTGCCAGCAGCAGGACAGGGCGGACTGAAGCTTTCTTT. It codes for CASSRTGRTEAFF.

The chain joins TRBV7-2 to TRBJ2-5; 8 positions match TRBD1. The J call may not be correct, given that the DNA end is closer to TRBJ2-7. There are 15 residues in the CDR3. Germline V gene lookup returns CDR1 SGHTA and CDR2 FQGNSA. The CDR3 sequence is CASSLRQGSSYEQYF. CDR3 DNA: TGTGCCAGCAGCTTACGACAGGGGTCCTCCTACGAGCAGTACTTC.

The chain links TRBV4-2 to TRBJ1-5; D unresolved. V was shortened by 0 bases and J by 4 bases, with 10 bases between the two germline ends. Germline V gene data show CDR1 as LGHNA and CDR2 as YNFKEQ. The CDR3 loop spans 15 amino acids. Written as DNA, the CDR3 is TGTGCCAGCAGCCAAGATCGGCGGGGTAATCAGCCCCAGCATTTT. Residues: CASSQDRRGNQPQHF.

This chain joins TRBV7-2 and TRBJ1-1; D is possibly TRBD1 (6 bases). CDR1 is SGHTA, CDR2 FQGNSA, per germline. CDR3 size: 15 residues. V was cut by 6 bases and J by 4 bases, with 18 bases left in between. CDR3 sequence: CASRPPGGRTTEAFF. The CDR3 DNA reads TGTGCCAGCAGGCCCCCGGGGGGGCGGACCACTGAAGCTTTCTTT.

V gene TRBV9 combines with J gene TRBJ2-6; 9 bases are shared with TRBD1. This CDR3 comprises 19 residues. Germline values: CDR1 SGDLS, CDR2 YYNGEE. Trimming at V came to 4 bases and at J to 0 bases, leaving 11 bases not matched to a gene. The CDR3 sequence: CASSPFLRDRDSGANVLTF. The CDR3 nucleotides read TGTGCCAGCAGCCCCTTCCTCCGGGACAGGGACTCTGGGGCCAACGTCCTGACTTTC.

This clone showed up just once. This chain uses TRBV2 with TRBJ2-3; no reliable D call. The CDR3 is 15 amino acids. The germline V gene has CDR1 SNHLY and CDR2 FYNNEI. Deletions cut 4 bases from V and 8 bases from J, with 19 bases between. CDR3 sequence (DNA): TGTGCCAGCAGTGGGATCCGGGTTGATACGGGTACGCAGTATTTT. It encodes CASSGIRVDTGTQYF.

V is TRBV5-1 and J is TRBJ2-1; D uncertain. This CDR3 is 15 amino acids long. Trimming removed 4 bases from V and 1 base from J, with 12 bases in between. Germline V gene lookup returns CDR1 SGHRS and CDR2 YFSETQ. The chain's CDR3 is CASSRSTESYNEQFF. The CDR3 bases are TGCGCCAGCAGCCGATCAACAGAATCCTACAATGAGCAGTTCTTC. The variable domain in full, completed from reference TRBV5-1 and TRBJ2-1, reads KAGVTQTPRYLIKTRGQQVTLSCSPISGHRSVSWYQQTPGQGLQFLFEYFSETQRNKGNFPGRFSGRQFSNSRSEMNVSTLELGDSALYLCASSRSTESYNEQFFGPGTRLTVL.

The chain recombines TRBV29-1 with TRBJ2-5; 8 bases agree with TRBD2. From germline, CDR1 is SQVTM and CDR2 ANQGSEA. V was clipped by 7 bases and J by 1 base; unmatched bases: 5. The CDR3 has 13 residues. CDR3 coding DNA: TGCAGCGCGGGGGGGGTATCCCAAGAGACCCAGTACTTC. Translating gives CSAGGVSQETQYF.

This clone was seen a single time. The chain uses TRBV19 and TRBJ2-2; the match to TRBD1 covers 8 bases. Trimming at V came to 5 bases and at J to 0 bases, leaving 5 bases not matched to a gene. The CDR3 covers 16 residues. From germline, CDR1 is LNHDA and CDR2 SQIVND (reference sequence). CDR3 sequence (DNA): TGTGCCAGTAGTCCGACAGGGGCCTCGAACACCGGGGAGCTGTTTTTT. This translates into CASSPTGASNTGELFF.

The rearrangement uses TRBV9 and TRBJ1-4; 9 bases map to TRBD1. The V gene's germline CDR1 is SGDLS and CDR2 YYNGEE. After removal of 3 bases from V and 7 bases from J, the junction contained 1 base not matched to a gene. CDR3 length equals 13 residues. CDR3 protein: CASSEGQGEKLFF. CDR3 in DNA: TGTGCCAGCAGCGAGGGACAGGGTGAAAAACTGTTTTTT.

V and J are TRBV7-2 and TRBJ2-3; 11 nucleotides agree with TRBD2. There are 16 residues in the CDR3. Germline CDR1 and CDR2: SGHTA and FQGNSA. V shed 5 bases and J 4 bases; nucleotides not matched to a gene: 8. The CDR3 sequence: CASSPHLAGGPDTQYF. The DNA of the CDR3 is TGTGCCAGCAGCCCCCATTTAGCGGGGGGGCCAGATACGCAGTATTTT.

The CDR3 here is CASSPQVSGRAGEQYF. CDR3 sequence (DNA): TGTGCCAGCTCACCACAAGTGAGCGGGAGGGCCGGCGAGCAGTACTTC. The rearrangement joins TRBV18 to TRBJ2-7; 10 bases match TRBD2. This CDR3 is 16 amino acids long. Germline V gene sequence: CDR1 KGHSH, CDR2 LQKENI. V lost 1 base, J lost 6 bases, and 9 bases stayed unmatched.

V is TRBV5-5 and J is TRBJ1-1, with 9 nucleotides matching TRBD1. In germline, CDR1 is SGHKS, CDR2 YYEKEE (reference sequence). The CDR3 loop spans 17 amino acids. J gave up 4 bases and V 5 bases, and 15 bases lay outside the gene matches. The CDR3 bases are TGTGCCAGCAGTTCGGGACAGGGCTCACTAATGAGCACTGAAGCTTTCTTT. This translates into CASSSGQGSLMSTEAFF.

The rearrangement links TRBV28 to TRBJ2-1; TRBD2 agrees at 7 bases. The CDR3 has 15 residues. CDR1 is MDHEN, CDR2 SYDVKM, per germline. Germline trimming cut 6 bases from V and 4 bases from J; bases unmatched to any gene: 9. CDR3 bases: TGTGCCAGCAGGCCTGTGGGGGGGGTTTACAATGAGCAGTTCTTC. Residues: CASRPVGGVYNEQFF.

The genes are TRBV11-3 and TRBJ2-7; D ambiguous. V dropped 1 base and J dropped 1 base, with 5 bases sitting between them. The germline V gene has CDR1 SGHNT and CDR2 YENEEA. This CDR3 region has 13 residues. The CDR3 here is CASSLGASYEQYF. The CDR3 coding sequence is TGTGCCAGCAGCTTAGGGGCGTCCTACGAGCAGTACTTC.

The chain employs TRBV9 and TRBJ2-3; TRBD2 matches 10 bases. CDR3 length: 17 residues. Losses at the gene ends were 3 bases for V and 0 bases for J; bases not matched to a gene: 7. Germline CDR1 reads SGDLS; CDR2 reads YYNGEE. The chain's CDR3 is CASSARTSGTSTDTQYF. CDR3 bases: TGTGCCAGCAGCGCCCGGACTAGCGGAACTAGCACAGATACGCAGTATTTT.

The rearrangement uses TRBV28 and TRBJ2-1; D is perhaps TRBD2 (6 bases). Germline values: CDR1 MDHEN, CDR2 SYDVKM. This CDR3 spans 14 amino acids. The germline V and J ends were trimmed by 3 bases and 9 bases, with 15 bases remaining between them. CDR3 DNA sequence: TGTGCCAGCAGTTTCCGCCGGGGGATCCGTGAGCAGTTCTTC. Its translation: CASSFRRGIREQFF.

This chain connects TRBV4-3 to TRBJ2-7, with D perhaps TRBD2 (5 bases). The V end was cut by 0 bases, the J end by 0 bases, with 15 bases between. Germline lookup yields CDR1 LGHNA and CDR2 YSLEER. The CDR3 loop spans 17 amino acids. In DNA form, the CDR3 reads TGCGCCAGCAGCCAAGAGGTGGAGGACCGAACCTCCTACGAGCAGTACTTC. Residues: CASSQEVEDRTSYEQYF.